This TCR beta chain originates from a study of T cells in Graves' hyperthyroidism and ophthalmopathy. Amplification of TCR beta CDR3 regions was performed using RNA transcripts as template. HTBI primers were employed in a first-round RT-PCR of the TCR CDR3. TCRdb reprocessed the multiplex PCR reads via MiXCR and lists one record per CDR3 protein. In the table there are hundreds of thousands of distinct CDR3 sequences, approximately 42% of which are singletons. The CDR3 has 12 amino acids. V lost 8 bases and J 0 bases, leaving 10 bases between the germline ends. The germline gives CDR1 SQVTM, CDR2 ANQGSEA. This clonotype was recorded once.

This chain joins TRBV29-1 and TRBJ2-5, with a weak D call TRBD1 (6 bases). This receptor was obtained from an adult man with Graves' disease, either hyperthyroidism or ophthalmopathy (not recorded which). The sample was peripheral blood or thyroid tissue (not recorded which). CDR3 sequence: CSSDRYQETQYF. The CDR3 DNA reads TGCAGCTCGGACAGATACCAAGAGACCCAGTACTTC. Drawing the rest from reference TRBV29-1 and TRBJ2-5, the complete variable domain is SAVISQKPSRDICQRGTSLTIQCQVDSQVTMMFWYRQQPGQSLTLIATANQGSEATYESGFVIDKFPISRPNLTFSTLTVSNMSPEDSSIYLCSSDRYQETQYFGPGTRLLVL.